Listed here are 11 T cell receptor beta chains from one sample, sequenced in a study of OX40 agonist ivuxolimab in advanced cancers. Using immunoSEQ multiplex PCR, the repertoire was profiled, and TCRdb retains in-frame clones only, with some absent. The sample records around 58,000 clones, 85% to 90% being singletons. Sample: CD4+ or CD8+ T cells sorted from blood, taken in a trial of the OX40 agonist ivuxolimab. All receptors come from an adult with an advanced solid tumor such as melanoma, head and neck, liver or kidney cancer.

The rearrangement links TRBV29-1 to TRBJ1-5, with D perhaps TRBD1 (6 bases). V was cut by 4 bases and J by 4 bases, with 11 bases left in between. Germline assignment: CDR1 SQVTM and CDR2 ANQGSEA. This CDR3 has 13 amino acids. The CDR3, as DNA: TGCAGCGTTGCAGACAGGCAGAATCAGCCCCAGCATTTT. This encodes CSVADRQNQPQHF. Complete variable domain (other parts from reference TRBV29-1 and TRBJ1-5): SAVISQKPSRDICQRGTSLTIQCQVDSQVTMMFWYRQQPGQSLTLIATANQGSEATYESGFVIDKFPISRPNLTFSTLTVSNMSPEDSSIYLCSVADRQNQPQHFGDGTRLSIL.

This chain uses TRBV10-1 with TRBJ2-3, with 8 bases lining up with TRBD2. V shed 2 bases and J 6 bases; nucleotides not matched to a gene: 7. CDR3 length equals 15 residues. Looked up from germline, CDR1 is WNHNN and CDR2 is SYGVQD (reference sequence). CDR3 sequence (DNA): TGCGCCAGCAGTGAGGGCGGACTAGCAGGCGATACGCAGTATTTT. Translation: CASSEGGLAGDTQYF.

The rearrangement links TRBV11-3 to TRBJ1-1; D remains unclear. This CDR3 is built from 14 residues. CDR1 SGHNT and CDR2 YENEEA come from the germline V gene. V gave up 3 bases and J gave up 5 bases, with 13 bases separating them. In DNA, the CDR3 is TGTGCCAGCAGCTTTAGGGATGGGGAGACTGAAGCTTTCTTT. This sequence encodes CASSFRDGETEAFF.

In DNA form, the CDR3 reads TGCGCCAGCAACCCGGGACAGTTGAACACTGAAGCTTTCTTT. This sequence encodes CASNPGQLNTEAFF. This chain uses TRBV4-1 with TRBJ1-1, with TRBD1 matching over 7 bases. The CDR3 consists of 14 residues. In germline, CDR1 is MGHRA, CDR2 YSYEKL. V lost 7 bases to trimming and J lost 0 bases; unmatched junction nucleotides: 5.

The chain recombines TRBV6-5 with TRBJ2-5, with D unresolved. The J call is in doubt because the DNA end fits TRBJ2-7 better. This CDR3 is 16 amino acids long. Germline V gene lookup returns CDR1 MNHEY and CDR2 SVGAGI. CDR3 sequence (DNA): TGTGCCAGCAGTTACTCGCCTCGGGCCTCCTCCTACGAGCAGTACTTC. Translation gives CASSYSPRASSYEQYF.

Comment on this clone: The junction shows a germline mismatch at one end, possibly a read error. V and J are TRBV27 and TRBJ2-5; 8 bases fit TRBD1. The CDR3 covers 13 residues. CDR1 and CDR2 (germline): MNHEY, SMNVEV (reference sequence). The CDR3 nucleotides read TGTGCCAGCAGACGACAGGGGCAAGAGACTCAGTACTTC. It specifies CASRRQGQETQYF.

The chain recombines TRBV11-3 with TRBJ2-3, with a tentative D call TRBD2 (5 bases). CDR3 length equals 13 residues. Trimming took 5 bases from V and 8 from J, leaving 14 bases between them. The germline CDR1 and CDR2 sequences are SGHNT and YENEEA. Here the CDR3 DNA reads TGTGCCAGCAGCCAAGGACTCGAAGGTACGCAGTATTTT. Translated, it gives CASSQGLEGTQYF. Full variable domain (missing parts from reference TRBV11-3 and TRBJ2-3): EAGVVQSPRYKIIEKKQPVAFWCNPISGHNTLYWYLQNLGQGPELLIRYENEEAVDDSQLPKDRFSAERLKGVDSTLKIQPAELGDSAVYLCASSQGLEGTQYFGPGTRLTVL.

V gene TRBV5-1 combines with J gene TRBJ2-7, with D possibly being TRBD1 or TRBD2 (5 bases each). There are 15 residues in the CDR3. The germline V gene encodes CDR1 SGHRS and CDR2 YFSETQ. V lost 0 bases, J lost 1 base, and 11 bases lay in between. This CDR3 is CASSLEGRTSYEQYF. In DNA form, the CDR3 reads TGCGCCAGCAGCTTGGAGGGACGGACATCCTACGAGCAGTACTTC.

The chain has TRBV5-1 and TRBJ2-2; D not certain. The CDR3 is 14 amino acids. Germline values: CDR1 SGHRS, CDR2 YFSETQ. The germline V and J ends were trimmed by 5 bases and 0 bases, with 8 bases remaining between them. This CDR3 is CASRGNPNTGELFF. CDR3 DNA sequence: TGCGCCAGCAGAGGGAACCCGAACACCGGGGAGCTGTTTTTT.

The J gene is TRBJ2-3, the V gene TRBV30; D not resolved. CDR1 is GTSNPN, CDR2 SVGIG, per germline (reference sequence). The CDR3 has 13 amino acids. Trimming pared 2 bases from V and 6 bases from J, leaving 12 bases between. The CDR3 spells CAWSPRLRDTQYF. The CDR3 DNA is TGTGCCTGGAGTCCCCGCTTAAGGGATACGCAGTATTTT.

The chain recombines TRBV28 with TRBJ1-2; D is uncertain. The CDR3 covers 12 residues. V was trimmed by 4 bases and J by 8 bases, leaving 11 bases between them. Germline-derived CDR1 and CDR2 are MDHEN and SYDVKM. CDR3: CASSSVEGGYTF. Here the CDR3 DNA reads TGTGCCAGCAGTTCTGTCGAGGGCGGCTACACCTTC.